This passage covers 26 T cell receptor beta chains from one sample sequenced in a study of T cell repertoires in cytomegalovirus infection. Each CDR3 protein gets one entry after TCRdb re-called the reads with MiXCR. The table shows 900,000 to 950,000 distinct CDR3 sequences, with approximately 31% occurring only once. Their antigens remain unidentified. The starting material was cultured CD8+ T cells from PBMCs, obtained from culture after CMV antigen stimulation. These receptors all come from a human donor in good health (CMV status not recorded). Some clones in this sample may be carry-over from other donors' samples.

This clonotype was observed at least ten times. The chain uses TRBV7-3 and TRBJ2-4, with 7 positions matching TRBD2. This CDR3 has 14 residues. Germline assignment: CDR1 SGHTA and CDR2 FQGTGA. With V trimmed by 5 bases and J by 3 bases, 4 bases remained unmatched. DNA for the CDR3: TGTGCCAGCAGCCCTAGCGGTGGCAAAAACATTCAGTACTTC. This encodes CASSPSGGKNIQYF.

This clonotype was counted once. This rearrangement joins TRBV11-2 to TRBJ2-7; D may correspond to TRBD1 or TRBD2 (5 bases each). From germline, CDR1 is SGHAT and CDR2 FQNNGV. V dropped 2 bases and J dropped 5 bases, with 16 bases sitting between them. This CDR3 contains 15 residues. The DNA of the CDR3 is TGTGCCAGCAGCTTAACAGCGGATAAGGGGAACGAGCAGTACGTC. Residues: CASSLTADKGNEQYV.

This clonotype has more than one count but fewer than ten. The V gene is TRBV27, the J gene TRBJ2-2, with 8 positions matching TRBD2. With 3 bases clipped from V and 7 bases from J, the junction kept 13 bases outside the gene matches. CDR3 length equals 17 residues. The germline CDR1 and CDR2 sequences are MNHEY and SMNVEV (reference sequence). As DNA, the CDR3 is TGTGCCAGCAGTTTTTCCTCCGGGGGGGCCGCTGGCGGGGAGCTGTTTTTT. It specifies CASSFSSGGAAGGELFF.

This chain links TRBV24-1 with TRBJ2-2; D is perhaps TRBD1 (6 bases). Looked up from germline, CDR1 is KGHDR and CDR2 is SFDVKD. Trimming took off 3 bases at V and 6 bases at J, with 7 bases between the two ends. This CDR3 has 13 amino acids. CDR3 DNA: TGTGCCACCAGTGATGGGACACCCGGGGAGCTGTTTTTT. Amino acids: CATSDGTPGELFF.

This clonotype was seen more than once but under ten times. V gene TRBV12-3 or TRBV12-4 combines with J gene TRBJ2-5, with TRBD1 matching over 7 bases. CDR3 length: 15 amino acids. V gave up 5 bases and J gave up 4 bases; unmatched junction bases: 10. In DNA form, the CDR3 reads TGTGCCAGCAGTCCGGAAGGGACAGCTGGAGAGACCCAGTACTTC. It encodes CASSPEGTAGETQYF.

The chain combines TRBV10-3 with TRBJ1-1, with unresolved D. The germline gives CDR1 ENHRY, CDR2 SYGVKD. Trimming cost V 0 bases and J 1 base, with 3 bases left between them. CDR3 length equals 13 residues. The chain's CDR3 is CAISESQNTEAFF. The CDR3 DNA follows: TGTGCCATCAGTGAGTCACAGAACACTGAAGCTTTCTTT.

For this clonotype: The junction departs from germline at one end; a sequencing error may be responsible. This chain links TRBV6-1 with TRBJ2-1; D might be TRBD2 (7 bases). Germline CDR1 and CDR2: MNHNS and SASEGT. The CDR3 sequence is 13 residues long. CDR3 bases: TGTACCAGCAGTGAAGCCCGGGGGGCGATCAGCTTCTTC. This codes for CTSSEARGAISFF.

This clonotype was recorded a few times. The CDR3 protein is CASSLGAATEAFF. The CDR3 DNA reads TGCGCCAGCTCCTTGGGGGCGGCCACTGAAGCTTTCTTT. This rearrangement joins TRBV5-1 to TRBJ1-1; D is possibly TRBD1 (6 bases). Germline CDR1 is SGHRS and CDR2 is YFSETQ. V was clipped by 7 bases and J by 4 bases, with 14 bases between them. This CDR3 is 13 amino acids long.

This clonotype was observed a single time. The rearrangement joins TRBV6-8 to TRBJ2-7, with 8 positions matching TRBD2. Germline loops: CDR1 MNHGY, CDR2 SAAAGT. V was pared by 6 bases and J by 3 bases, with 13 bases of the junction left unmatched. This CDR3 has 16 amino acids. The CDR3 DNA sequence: TGTGCCAGCAGCTACGGGGGGGAGGGATGGCGCTACGAGCAGTACTTC. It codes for CASSYGGEGWRYEQYF.

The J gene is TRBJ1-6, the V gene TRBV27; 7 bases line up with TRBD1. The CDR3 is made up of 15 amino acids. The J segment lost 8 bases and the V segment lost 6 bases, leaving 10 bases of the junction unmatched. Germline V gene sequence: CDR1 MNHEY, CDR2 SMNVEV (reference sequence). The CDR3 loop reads CASRIRGDRDSPLHF. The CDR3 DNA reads TGTGCCAGCAGGATCAGGGGGGATAGGGATTCACCCCTCCACTTT.

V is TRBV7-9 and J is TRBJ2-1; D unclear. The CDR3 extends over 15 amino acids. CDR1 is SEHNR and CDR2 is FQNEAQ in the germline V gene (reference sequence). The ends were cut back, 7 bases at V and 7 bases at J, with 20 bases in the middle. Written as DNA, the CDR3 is TGTGCCAGCAACCCGCCAACGGGTCCTACAAATGAGCAGTTCTTC. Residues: CASNPPTGPTNEQFF.

Here the CDR3 reads CASKGGAANEQFF. CDR3 sequence (DNA): TGTGCCTCCAAGGGGGGGGCGGCCAATGAGCAGTTCTTC. The V and J genes are TRBV7-9 and TRBJ2-1; possibly TRBD2 for D (7 bases). From germline, CDR1 is SEHNR and CDR2 FQNEAQ (reference sequence). The CDR3 has 13 residues. Trimming cost V 11 bases and J 6 bases, with 17 bases left between them. Full variable domain (missing parts from reference TRBV7-9 and TRBJ2-1): DTGVSQNPRHKITKRGQNVTFRCDPISEHNRLYWYRQTLGQGPEFLTYFQNEAQLEKSRLLSDRFSAERPKGSFSTLEIQRTEQGDSAMYLCASKGGAANEQFFGPGTRLTVL.

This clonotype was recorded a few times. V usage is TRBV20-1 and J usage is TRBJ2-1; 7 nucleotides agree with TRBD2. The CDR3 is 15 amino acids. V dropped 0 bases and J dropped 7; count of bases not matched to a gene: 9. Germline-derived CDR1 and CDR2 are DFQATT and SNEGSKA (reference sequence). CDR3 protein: CSARDLGGVSNEQFF. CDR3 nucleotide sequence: TGCAGTGCTAGAGATCTGGGAGGGGTTAGTAATGAGCAGTTCTTC.

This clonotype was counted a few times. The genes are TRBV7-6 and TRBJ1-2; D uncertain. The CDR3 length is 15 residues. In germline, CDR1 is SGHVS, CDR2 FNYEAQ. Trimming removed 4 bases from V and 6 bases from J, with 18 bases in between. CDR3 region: CASSSRIKAVDGYTF. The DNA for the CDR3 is TGTGCCAGCAGCTCCCGGATCAAGGCAGTTGATGGCTACACCTTC.

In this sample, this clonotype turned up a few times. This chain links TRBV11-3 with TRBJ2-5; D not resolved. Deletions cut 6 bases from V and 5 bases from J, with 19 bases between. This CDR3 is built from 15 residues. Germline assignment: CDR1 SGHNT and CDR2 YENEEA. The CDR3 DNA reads TGTGCCAGCAGTTATGGAGAGGATCCCTGGGAGACCCAGTACTTC. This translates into CASSYGEDPWETQYF.

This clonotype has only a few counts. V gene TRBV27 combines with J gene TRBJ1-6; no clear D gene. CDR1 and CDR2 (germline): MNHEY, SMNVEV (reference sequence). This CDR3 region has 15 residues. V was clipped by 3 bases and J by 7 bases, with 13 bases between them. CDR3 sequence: CASSFPGRGNSPLHF. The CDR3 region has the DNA TGTGCCAGCAGTTTTCCCGGAAGAGGGAATTCACCCCTCCACTTT.

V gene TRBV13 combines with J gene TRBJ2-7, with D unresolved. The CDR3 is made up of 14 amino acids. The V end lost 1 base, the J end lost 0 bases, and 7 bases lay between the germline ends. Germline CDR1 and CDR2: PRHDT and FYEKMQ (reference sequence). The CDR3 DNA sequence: TGTGCCAGCAGCTTAGTCAGAATCTCCTACGAGCAGTACTTC. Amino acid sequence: CASSLVRISYEQYF. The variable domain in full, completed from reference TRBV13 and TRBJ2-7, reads AAGVIQSPRHLIKEKRETATLKCYPIPRHDTVYWYQQGPGQDPQFLISFYEKMQSDKGSIPDRFSAQQFSDYHSELNMSSLELGDSALYFCASSLVRISYEQYFGPGTRLTVT.

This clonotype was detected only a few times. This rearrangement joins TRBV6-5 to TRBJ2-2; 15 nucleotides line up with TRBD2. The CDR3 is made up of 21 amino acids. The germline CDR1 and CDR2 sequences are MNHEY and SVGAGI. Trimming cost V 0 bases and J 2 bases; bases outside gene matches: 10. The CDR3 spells CASSYSFWGLAGGDNTGELFF. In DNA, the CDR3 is TGTGCCAGCAGTTACTCGTTTTGGGGACTAGCGGGGGGCGACAACACCGGGGAGCTGTTTTTT.

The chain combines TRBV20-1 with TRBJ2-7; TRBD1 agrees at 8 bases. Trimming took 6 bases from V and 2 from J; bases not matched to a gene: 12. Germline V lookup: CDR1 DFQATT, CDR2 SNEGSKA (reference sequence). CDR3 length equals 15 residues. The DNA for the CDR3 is TGCAGTGCACGAATCGAGACAGGGGCTCCCTACGAGCAGTACTTC. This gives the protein CSARIETGAPYEQYF.

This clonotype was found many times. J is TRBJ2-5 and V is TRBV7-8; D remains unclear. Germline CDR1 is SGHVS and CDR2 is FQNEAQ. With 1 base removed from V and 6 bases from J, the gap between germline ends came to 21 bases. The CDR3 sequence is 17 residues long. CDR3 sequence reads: CASSLVPLASDGKTQYF. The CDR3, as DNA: TGTGCCAGCAGCTTAGTCCCCCTGGCGAGCGACGGAAAGACCCAGTACTTC.

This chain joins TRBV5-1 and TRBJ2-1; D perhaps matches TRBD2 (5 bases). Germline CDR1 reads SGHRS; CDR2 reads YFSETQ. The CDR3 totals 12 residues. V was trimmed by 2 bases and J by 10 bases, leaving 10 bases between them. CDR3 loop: CASSFSAAEQFF. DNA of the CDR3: TGCGCCAGCAGCTTCTCAGCGGCAGAGCAGTTCTTC.

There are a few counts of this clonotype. The CDR3 DNA reads TGTGCCAGCACCCTCGGACAGAACTACAATGAGCAGTTCTTC. Translating gives CASTLGQNYNEQFF. The chain combines TRBV27 with TRBJ2-1; TRBD1 might be the D (6 bases). The germline V and J ends were trimmed by 7 bases and 3 bases, with 13 bases remaining between them. CDR1 is MNHEY, CDR2 SMNVEV, per germline (reference sequence). The CDR3 contains 14 residues.

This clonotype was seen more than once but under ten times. The CDR3 loop reads CASSLVIGDTEAFF. DNA of the CDR3: TGTGCCAGCAGCTTAGTAATAGGCGACACTGAAGCTTTCTTT. The J gene is TRBJ1-1, the V gene TRBV7-9; D not certain. V lost 1 base to trimming and J lost 3 bases, with 9 bases between them. CDR1 is SEHNR and CDR2 is FQNEAQ in the germline V gene (reference sequence). The CDR3 sequence is 14 residues long.

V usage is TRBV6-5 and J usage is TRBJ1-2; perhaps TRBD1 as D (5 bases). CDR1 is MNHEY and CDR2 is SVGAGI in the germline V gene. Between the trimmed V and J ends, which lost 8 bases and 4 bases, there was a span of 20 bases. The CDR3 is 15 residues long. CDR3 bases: TGTGCCAGCCTCTCCACCGCGGGACGGGGCTATGGCTACACCTTC. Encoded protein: CASLSTAGRGYGYTF.

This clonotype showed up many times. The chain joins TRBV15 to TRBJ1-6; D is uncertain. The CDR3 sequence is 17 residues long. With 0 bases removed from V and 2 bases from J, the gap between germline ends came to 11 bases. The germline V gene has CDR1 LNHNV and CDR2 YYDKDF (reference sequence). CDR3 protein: CATSREFQFPYNSPLHF. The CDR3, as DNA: TGTGCCACCAGCAGAGAATTTCAGTTTCCCTATAATTCACCCCTCCACTTT.

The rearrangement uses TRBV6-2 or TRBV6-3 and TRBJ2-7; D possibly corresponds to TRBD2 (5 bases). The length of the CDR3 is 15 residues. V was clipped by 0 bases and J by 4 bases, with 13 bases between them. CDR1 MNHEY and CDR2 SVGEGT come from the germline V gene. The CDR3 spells CASSYSRASGYEQYV. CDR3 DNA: TGTGCCAGCAGTTACTCGAGGGCGTCTGGGTACGAGCAGTACGTC.